Following are 2 T cell receptor beta chains from one sample sequenced in a study of blood T cell repertoires in COVID-19. The assay was immunoSEQ multiplex PCR, and TCRdb's table has in-frame clones only and misses some. The sample has around 250,000 clones; over 80% are singletons. The sample comprised peripheral blood. All receptors come from a woman aged 70-85 years with COVID-19, enrolled during active disease.

The chain joins TRBV18 to TRBJ1-4, with D maybe TRBD1 (5 bases). This CDR3 has 13 amino acids. The germline V and J ends were trimmed by 5 bases and 7 bases, with 11 bases remaining between them. Germline V gene sequence: CDR1 KGHSH, CDR2 LQKENI. The CDR3: CASSTTVVEKLFF. The CDR3 DNA reads as TGTGCCAGCTCAACGACAGTGGTTGAAAAACTGTTTTTT.

The rearrangement links TRBV2 to TRBJ2-1; unclear D gene. Germline values: CDR1 SNHLY, CDR2 FYNNEI. This CDR3 spans 14 amino acids. V was trimmed by 6 bases and J by 6 bases, leaving 15 bases between them. As DNA, the CDR3 is TGTGCCAGCAGAAGAGCCCTCTCCACCAATGAGCAGTTCTTC. It is translated as CASRRALSTNEQFF.